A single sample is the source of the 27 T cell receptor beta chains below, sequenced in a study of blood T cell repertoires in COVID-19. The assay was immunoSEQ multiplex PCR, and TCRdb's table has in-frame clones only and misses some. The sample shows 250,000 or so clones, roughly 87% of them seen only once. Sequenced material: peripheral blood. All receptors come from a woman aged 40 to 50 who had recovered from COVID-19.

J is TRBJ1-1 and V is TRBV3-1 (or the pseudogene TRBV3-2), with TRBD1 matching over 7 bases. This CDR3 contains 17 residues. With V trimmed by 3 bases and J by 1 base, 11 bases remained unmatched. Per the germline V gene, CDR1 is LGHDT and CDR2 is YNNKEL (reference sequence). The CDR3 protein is CASSQIVGTDKNTEAFF. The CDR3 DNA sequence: TGTGCCAGCAGCCAGATCGTCGGGACAGATAAGAACACTGAAGCTTTCTTT.

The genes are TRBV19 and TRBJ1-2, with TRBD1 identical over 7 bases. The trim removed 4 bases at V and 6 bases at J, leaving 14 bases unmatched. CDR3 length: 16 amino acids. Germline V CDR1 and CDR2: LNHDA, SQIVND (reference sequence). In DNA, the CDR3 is TGTGCCAGTAGTAACCTAATCGGTGACAGGGACCATGGCTACACCTTC. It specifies CASSNLIGDRDHGYTF.

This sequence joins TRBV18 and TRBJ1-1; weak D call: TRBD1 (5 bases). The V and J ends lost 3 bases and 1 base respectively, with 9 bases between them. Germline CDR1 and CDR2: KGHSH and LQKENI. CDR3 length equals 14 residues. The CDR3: CASSPGQENTEAFF. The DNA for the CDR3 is TGTGCCAGCTCACCGGGGCAGGAGAACACTGAAGCTTTCTTT.

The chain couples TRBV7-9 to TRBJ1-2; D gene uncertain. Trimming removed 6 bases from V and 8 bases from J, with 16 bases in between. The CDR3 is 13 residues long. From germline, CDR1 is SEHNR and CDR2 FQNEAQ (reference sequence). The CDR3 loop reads CASSLDPLRGYTF. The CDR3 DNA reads TGTGCCAGCAGTCTTGACCCTTTGCGGGGCTACACCTTC.

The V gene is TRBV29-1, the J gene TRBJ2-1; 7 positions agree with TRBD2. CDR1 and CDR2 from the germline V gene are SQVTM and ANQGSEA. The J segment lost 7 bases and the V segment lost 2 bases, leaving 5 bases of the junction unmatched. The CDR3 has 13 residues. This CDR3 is CSVERTGRNEQFF. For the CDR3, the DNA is TGCAGCGTTGAAAGGACCGGGAGGAATGAGCAGTTCTTC.

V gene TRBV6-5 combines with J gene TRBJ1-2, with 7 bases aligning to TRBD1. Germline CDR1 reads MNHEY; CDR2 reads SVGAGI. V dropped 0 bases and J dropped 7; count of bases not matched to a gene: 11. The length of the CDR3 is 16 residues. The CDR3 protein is CASSYSRQGSRAGYTF. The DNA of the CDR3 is TGTGCCAGCAGTTACTCCAGACAGGGCTCGAGGGCTGGCTACACCTTC.

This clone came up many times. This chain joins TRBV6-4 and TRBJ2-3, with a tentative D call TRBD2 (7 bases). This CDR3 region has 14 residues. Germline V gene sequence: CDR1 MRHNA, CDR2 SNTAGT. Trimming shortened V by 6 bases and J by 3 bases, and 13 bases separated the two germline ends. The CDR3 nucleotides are TGTGCCAGCAGCGGGGGGCTTGCAACAGATACGCAGTATTTT. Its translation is CASSGGLATDTQYF.

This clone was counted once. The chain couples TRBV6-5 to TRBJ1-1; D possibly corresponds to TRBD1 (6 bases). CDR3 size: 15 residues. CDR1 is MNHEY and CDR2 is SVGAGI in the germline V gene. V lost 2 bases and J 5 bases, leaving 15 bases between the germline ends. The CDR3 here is CASSYIRTAITEAFF. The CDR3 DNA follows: TGTGCCAGCAGTTACATCCGGACAGCAATAACTGAAGCTTTCTTT.

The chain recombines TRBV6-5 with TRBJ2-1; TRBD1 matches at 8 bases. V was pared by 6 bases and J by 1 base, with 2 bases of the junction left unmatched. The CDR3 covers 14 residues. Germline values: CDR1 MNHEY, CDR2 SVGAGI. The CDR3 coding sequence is TGTGCCAGCAGAGGACAGGGTTCCTACAATGAGCAGTTCTTC. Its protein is CASRGQGSYNEQFF.

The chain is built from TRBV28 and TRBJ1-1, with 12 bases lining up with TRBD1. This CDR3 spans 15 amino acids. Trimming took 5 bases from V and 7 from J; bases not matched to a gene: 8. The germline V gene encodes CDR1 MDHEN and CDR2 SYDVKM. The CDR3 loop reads CASSGRDRGLDEAFF. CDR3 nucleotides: TGTGCCAGCAGTGGCCGGGACAGGGGGCTAGATGAAGCTTTCTTT.

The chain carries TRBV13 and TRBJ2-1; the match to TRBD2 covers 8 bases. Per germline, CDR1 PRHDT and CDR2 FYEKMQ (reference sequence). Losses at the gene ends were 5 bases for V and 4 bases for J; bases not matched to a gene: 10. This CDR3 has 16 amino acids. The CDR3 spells CASSPTRGGRYNEQFF. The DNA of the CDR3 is TGTGCCAGCAGCCCAACACGGGGGGGCCGGTACAATGAGCAGTTCTTC.

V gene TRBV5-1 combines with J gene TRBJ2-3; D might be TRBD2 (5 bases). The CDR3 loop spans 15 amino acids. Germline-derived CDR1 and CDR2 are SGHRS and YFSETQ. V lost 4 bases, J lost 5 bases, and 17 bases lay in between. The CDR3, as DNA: TGCGCCAGCAGCCCCGGAGGATTTCGGGGAGATACGCAGTATTTT. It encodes CASSPGGFRGDTQYF.

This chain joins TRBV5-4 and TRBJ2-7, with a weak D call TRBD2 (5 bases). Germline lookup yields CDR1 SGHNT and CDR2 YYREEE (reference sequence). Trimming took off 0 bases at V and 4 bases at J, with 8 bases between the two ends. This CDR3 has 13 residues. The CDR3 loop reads CASSLASGYEQYF. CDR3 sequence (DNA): TGTGCCAGCAGCTTGGCCTCGGGGTACGAGCAGTACTTC.

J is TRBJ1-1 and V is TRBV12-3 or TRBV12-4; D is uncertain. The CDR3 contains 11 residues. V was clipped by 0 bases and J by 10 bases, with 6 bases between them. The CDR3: CASSLALGAFF. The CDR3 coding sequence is TGTGCCAGCAGTTTAGCGCTAGGAGCTTTCTTT.

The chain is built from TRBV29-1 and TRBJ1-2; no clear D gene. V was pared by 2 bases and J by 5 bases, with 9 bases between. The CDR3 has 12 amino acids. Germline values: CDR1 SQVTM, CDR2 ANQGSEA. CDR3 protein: CSVETGDYGYTF. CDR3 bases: TGCAGCGTTGAAACGGGTGATTATGGCTACACCTTC. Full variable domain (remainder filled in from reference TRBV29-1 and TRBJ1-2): SAVISQKPSRDICQRGTSLTIQCQVDSQVTMMFWYRQQPGQSLTLIATANQGSEATYESGFVIDKFPISRPNLTFSTLTVSNMSPEDSSIYLCSVETGDYGYTFGSGTRLTVV.

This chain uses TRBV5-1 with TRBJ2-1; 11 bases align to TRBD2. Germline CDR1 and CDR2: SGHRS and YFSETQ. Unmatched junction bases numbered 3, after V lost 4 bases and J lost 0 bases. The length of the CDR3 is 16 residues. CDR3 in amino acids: CASSPTSGGSYNEQFF. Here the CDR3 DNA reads TGCGCCAGCAGCCCCACTAGCGGGGGCTCCTACAATGAGCAGTTCTTC.

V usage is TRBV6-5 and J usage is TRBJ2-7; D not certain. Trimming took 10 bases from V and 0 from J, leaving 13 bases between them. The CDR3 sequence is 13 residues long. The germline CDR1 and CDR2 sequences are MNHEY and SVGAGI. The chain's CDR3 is CATYSPSSYEQYV. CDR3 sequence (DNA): TGTGCCACCTACTCGCCGAGCTCCTACGAGCAGTACGTC.

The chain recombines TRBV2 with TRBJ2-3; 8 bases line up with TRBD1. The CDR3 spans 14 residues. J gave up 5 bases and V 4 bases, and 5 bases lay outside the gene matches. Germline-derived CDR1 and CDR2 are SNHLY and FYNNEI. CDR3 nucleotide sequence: TGTGCCAGCAGTGGGCAGGGGGCTCGAGATACGCAGTATTTT. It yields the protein CASSGQGARDTQYF.

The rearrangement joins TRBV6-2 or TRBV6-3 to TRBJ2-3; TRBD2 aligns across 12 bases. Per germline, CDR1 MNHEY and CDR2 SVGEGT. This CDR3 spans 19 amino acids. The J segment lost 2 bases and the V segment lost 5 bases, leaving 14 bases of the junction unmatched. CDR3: CASSTTSGGQPTLTDTQYF. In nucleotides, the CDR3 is TGTGCCAGCAGTACAACTAGCGGGGGGCAACCCACCCTCACAGATACGCAGTATTTT.

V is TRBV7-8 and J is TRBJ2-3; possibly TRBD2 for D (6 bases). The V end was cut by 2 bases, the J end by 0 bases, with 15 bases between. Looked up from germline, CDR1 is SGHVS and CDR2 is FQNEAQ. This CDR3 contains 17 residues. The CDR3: CASSLTILAPSTDTQYF. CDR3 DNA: TGTGCCAGCAGCTTAACAATTCTAGCGCCCAGCACAGATACGCAGTATTTT.

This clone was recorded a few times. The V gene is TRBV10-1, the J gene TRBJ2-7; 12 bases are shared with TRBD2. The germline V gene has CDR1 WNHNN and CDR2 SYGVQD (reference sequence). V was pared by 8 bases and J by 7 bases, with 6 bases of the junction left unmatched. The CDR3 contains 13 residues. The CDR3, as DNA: TGCGCCAGCTCTACCGGACTAGCGGGGGAGCAGTACTTC. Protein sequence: CASSTGLAGEQYF.

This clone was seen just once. CDR3 in amino acids: CASRFSLSTEAFF. CDR3 DNA: TGTGCCAGCAGGTTCTCATTGAGCACTGAAGCTTTCTTT. The V gene is TRBV5-5, the J gene TRBJ1-1; D is uncertain. V lost 5 bases to trimming and J lost 4 bases, with 12 bases between them. The CDR3 has 13 residues. From germline, CDR1 is SGHKS and CDR2 YYEKEE (reference sequence). The complete variable domain, with remaining parts taken from reference TRBV5-5 and TRBJ1-1, reads DAGVTQSPTHLIKTRGQQVTLRCSPISGHKSVSWYQQVLGQGPQFIFQYYEKEERGRGNFPDRFSARQFPNYSSELNVNALLLGDSALYLCASRFSLSTEAFFGQGTRLTVV.

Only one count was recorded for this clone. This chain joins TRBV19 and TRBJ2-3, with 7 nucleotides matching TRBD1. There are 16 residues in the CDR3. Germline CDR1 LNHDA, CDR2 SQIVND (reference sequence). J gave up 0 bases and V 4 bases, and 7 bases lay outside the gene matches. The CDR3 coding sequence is TGTGCCAGTAGTACCCGGGGACAGTTCAGCACAGATACGCAGTATTTT. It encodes CASSTRGQFSTDTQYF.

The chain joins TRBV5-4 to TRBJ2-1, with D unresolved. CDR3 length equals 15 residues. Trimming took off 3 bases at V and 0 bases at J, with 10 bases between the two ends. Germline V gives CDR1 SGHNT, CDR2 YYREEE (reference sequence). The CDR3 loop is CASSSTAFSYNEQFF. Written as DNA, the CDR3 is TGTGCCAGCAGCTCCACAGCTTTCTCCTACAATGAGCAGTTCTTC.

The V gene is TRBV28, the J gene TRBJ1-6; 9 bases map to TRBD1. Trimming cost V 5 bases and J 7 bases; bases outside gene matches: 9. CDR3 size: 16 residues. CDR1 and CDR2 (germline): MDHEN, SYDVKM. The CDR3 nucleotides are TGTGCCAGCAGTCCCGGGACAGGGATTTGGAATTCACCCCTCCACTTT. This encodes CASSPGTGIWNSPLHF.

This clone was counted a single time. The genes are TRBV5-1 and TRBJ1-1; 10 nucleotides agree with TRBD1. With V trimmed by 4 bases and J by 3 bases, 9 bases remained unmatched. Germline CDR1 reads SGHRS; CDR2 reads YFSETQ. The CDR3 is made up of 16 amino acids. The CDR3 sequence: CASSTGTGVYDTEAFF. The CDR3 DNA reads TGCGCCAGCAGCACCGGGACAGGGGTTTATGACACTGAAGCTTTCTTT.

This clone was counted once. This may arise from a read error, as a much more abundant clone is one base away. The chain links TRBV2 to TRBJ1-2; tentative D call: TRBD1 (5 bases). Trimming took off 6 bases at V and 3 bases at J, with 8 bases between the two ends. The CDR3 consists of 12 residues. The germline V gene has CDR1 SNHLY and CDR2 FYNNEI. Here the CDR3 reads CASSGHDYGYTF. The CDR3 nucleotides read TGTGCCAGCAGCGGACACGACTATGGCTACACCTTC.